These 27 T cell receptor beta chains were all obtained from the same sample, sequenced in a study of human T cells and chemical hapten exposure. As for time point: healthy volunteer bleed at 2 weeks. The starting material, unfractionated whole blood, was used for total RNA extraction. TCRdb re-analysed the RACE reads in MiXCR, keeping a single row per CDR3 protein. The table shows about 45,000 distinct CDR3 sequences, with about 4.8% occurring only once. Sequencing was done on a sample of whole blood. Source of these receptors: a human donor in good health. Some clones in this sample may be carry-over from other donors' samples.

This clonotype was detected many times. The gene calls are TRBV5-1 and TRBJ2-3; 7 nucleotides agree with TRBD1. Germline assignment: CDR1 SGHRS and CDR2 YFSETQ. After removal of 0 bases from V and 6 bases from J, the junction contained 4 bases not matched to a gene. CDR3 length: 14 amino acids. The CDR3 DNA sequence: TGCGCCAGCAGCTTGGAGGGGGCTATGGATACGCAGTATTTT. Protein: CASSLEGAMDTQYF.

To note about this clonotype: The junction shows a germline mismatch at one end, possibly a read error. V is TRBV7-7 and J is TRBJ2-3; perhaps TRBD2 as D (5 bases). The CDR3 covers 14 residues. Germline V lookup: CDR1 SSHAT, CDR2 FNYEAQ (reference sequence). In DNA, the CDR3 is TGTGCTAGCAGCTCCCGCTGGGGAGCAGATACGCAGTATTTT. Protein sequence: CASSSRWGADTQYF.

There are many counts of this clonotype. The chain joins TRBV4-1 to TRBJ2-5, with 8 bases lining up with TRBD1. This CDR3 region has 16 residues. V lost 2 bases to trimming and J lost 4 bases; unmatched junction nucleotides: 9. Germline V lookup: CDR1 MGHRA, CDR2 YSYEKL. The CDR3 DNA is TGCGCCAGCAGCCAATACAGGGGGAGTTCCGTAGAGACCCAGTACTTC. Amino acid sequence: CASSQYRGSSVETQYF.

The rearrangement joins TRBV29-1 to TRBJ1-4; 7 bases agree with TRBD1. The germline V gene encodes CDR1 SQVTM and CDR2 ANQGSEA. The CDR3 covers 13 residues. V lost 8 bases, J lost 8 bases, and 11 bases stayed unmatched. As DNA, the CDR3 is TGCAGCTTCACAGGGGCCAAAACCGAAAAACTGTTTTTT. It encodes CSFTGAKTEKLFF.

There are a few counts of this clonotype. J is TRBJ2-3 and V is TRBV4-1, with 10 bases aligning to TRBD2. This CDR3 is 16 amino acids long. Germline V gene sequence: CDR1 MGHRA, CDR2 YSYEKL. With V trimmed by 3 bases and J by 5 bases, 8 bases remained unmatched. The CDR3 here is CASSQASGRRIDTQYF. The CDR3 bases are TGCGCCAGCAGCCAGGCTAGCGGGAGAAGAATAGATACGCAGTATTTT.

This clonotype was seen repeatedly, ten times or more. The V call is TRBV4-1, the J call TRBJ2-1; 7 bases agree with TRBD1. J was trimmed by 0 bases and V by 1 base; bases with no gene match: 6. The germline gives CDR1 MGHRA, CDR2 YSYEKL. The CDR3 loop spans 17 amino acids. The CDR3 region has the DNA TGCGCCAGCAGCCAAGGGGCCAGGGGGAGCTCCTACAATGAGCAGTTCTTC. Residues: CASSQGARGSSYNEQFF.

This clonotype turned up a few times. V is TRBV19 and J is TRBJ1-2; perhaps TRBD1 as D (5 bases). Trimming shortened V by 5 bases and J by 4 bases, and 17 bases separated the two germline ends. CDR1 is LNHDA and CDR2 is SQIVND in the germline V gene (reference sequence). CDR3 size: 15 residues. The CDR3 here is CASSPGRGDPYGYTF. Here the CDR3 DNA reads TGTGCCAGTAGTCCGGGACGGGGAGATCCCTATGGCTACACCTTC.

In this sample, this clonotype turned up many times. The rearrangement uses TRBV20-1 and TRBJ2-4; 9 nucleotides align to TRBD1. V trimming: 4 bases; J trimming: 2 bases; junction bases outside the gene matches: 9. The germline CDR1 and CDR2 sequences are DFQATT and SNEGSKA (reference sequence). This CDR3 is built from 16 residues. The CDR3 reads CSAINRGRGSKNIQYF. CDR3 nucleotide sequence: TGCAGTGCTATTAACAGGGGGCGCGGATCCAAAAACATTCAGTACTTC.

This clonotype was seen repeatedly, ten times or more. The chain uses TRBV5-1 and TRBJ2-1; D tentatively reads TRBD1 or TRBD2 (5 bases each). The CDR3 has 14 residues. The germline CDR1 and CDR2 sequences are SGHRS and YFSETQ. The V end lost 4 bases, the J end lost 5 bases, and 13 bases lay between the germline ends. CDR3 loop: CASSRGATDNEQFF. CDR3 DNA: TGCGCCAGCAGCCGAGGGGCCACAGACAATGAGCAGTTCTTC.

This clonotype was seen repeatedly, ten times or more. The genes are TRBV28 and TRBJ2-7, with D hard to call. The germline V and J ends were trimmed by 5 bases and 6 bases, with 14 bases remaining between them. Germline V lookup: CDR1 MDHEN, CDR2 SYDVKM. This CDR3 contains 13 residues. The CDR3 coding sequence is TGTGCCAGCAGTCTCCCCGGCGCCCTCGAGCAGTACTTC. This gives the protein CASSLPGALEQYF.

This clonotype was detected a few times. This chain connects TRBV11-2 to TRBJ2-5, with TRBD1 as a possible D gene (6 bases). Germline CDR1 is SGHAT and CDR2 is FQNNGV. The CDR3 covers 13 residues. With 4 bases removed from V and 3 bases from J, the gap between germline ends came to 9 bases. CDR3 nucleotides: TGTGCCAGCAGCTCACAGGGTAAAGAGACCCAGTACTTC. Its protein product is CASSSQGKETQYF.

This clonotype was seen many times. J is TRBJ2-7 and V is TRBV7-2; D remains ambiguous. Germline loops: CDR1 SGHTA, CDR2 FQGNSA. The CDR3 consists of 13 residues. Trimming stripped 5 bases from V and 4 bases from J, with 12 bases between. CDR3 loop: CASSPSGLYEQYF. CDR3 nucleotides: TGTGCCAGCAGCCCTAGTGGGTTGTACGAGCAGTACTTC.

Ten or more counts support this clonotype. V and J are TRBV28 and TRBJ1-2, with D possibly TRBD1 on 5 matching bases. Trimming removed 5 bases from V and 1 base from J, with 11 bases in between. Germline V gives CDR1 MDHEN, CDR2 SYDVKM. The CDR3 is 14 amino acids. The CDR3 DNA sequence: TGTGCCAGCAGTCTCTGGGACGGTAACTATGGCTACACCTTC. It is translated as CASSLWDGNYGYTF.

In its sample, this clonotype was seen many times. The V call is TRBV6-2 or TRBV6-3, the J call TRBJ2-3; TRBD1 agrees at 8 bases. The V gene's germline CDR1 is MNHEY and CDR2 SVGEGT. The CDR3 length is 18 residues. J gave up 0 bases and V 8 bases, and 16 bases lay outside the gene matches. CDR3 amino acids: CASSTRTGKITSTDTQYF. In DNA form, the CDR3 reads TGTGCCAGCTCCACTCGGACAGGGAAGATTACTAGCACAGATACGCAGTATTTT.

This clonotype was seen more than once but under ten times. The genes are TRBV20-1 and TRBJ2-2; possibly TRBD2 for D (6 bases). Germline V gene sequence: CDR1 DFQATT, CDR2 SNEGSKA (reference sequence). The CDR3 runs 14 residues. V was clipped by 2 bases and J by 5 bases, with 12 bases between them. CDR3 nucleotide sequence: TGCAGTGCTAGATCTGGAGGGAGTACCGGGGAGCTGTTTTTT. Translation gives CSARSGGSTGELFF.

This clonotype appeared many times. V gene TRBV6-6 combines with J gene TRBJ1-1, with D possibly being TRBD1 (5 bases). In germline, CDR1 is MNHNY, CDR2 SVGAGI (reference sequence). The CDR3 is made up of 13 amino acids. Trimming stripped 7 bases from V and 5 bases from J, with 14 bases between. This CDR3 is CASNVVGGTEAFF. The CDR3 region has the DNA TGTGCCAGCAACGTCGTGGGGGGGACTGAAGCTTTCTTT.

The sample holds a few counts of this clonotype. V usage is TRBV6-1 and J usage is TRBJ2-7; TRBD1 aligns across 9 bases. Trimming removed 3 bases from V and 3 bases from J; junction bases left unmatched: 6. Looked up from germline, CDR1 is MNHNS and CDR2 is SASEGT. The CDR3 spans 15 residues. The CDR3 here is CASSDRDRAFYEQYF. CDR3 nucleotide sequence: TGTGCCAGCAGTGACCGGGACAGGGCATTCTACGAGCAGTACTTC.

In its sample, this clonotype was seen many times. This CDR3 reads CASSLDGGAGNTIYF. As DNA, the CDR3 is TGTGCCAGCAGCTTAGACGGGGGTGCTGGAAACACCATATATTTT. V usage is TRBV7-9 and J usage is TRBJ1-3, with a tentative D call TRBD1 (5 bases). The ends were cut back, 1 base at V and 2 bases at J, with 9 bases in the middle. This CDR3 is 15 amino acids long. Germline V CDR1 and CDR2: SEHNR, FQNEAQ (reference sequence).

As for this clonotype: A much larger clone differs from this one at a single base, so this may be a read error. The rearrangement uses TRBV27 and TRBJ2-2; D might be TRBD2 (6 bases). The CDR3 consists of 15 residues. Trimming shortened V by 7 bases and J by 0 bases, and 12 bases separated the two germline ends. CDR1 and CDR2 (germline): MNHEY, SMNVEV (reference sequence). CDR3 DNA: TGTGCCAGCAACAAGTGGGGGGCGAACACCGGGGAGCTGTTTTTT. Translating it yields CASNKWGANTGELFF.

This clonotype was seen many times. The chain joins TRBV5-1 to TRBJ2-6; D is perhaps TRBD1 (6 bases). CDR3 length equals 17 residues. Germline V CDR1 and CDR2: SGHRS, YFSETQ. V was clipped by 0 bases and J by 2 bases, with 12 bases between them. CDR3 loop: CASSLAGQPPGANVLTF. CDR3 nucleotide sequence: TGCGCCAGCAGCTTGGCCGGACAGCCCCCTGGGGCCAACGTCCTGACTTTC.

This clonotype was seen at least ten times. In DNA form, the CDR3 reads TGTGCCAGCAGCCGGGACAGGGTTGACTATGGCTACACCTTC. As protein: CASSRDRVDYGYTF. The J gene is TRBJ1-2, the V gene TRBV27, with TRBD1 matching over 9 bases. CDR3 length equals 14 residues. CDR1 is MNHEY, CDR2 SMNVEV, per germline (reference sequence). V trimming: 6 bases; J trimming: 3 bases; junction bases outside the gene matches: 5.

This clonotype was seen at least ten times. This chain joins TRBV10-3 and TRBJ2-4; D not resolved. CDR3 length: 13 amino acids. Trimming left V 3 bases short and J 15 bases short, with 18 bases between. Germline V gene data show CDR1 as ENHRY and CDR2 as SYGVKD. The CDR3: CAISDDLGSDRYF. The CDR3, as DNA: TGTGCCATCAGTGACGACCTAGGATCGGATAGGTACTTC.

The chain carries TRBV5-4 and TRBJ2-4, with D tentatively TRBD1 or TRBD2 (5 bases each). Trimming took off 0 bases at V and 3 bases at J, with 10 bases between the two ends. This CDR3 has 15 amino acids. CDR1 and CDR2 from the germline V gene are SGHNT and YYREEE (reference sequence). The CDR3 sequence: CASSLGGTGKNIQYF. The DNA for the CDR3 is TGTGCCAGCAGCTTGGGAGGGACCGGCAAAAACATTCAGTACTTC.

This clonotype came up many times. This chain joins TRBV9 and TRBJ2-3, with 14 bases matching TRBD2. Looked up from germline, CDR1 is SGDLS and CDR2 is YYNGEE. The J segment lost 3 bases and the V segment lost 3 bases, leaving 15 bases of the junction unmatched. There are 20 residues in the CDR3. The CDR3 spells CASSGSTGLAGERVTDTQYF. Written as DNA, the CDR3 is TGTGCCAGCAGCGGAAGTACGGGACTAGCGGGAGAACGGGTAACAGATACGCAGTATTTT.

This clonotype has ten or more counts. The chain couples TRBV28 to TRBJ2-1; TRBD2 matches 12 bases. The V and J ends lost 6 bases and 8 bases, in that order; junction bases with no gene match: 11. Germline loops: CDR1 MDHEN, CDR2 SYDVKM. The CDR3 length is 16 residues. The CDR3 loop reads CASSSPSGRAVDEQFF. In nucleotides, the CDR3 is TGTGCCAGCAGCTCTCCTAGCGGGAGGGCCGTAGATGAGCAGTTCTTC.

V gene TRBV27 combines with J gene TRBJ1-3, with TRBD1 identical over 7 bases. This CDR3 region has 18 residues. V trimming: 0 bases; J trimming: 0 bases; junction bases outside the gene matches: 8. Germline CDR1 reads MNHEY; CDR2 reads SMNVEV (reference sequence). CDR3 bases: TGTGCCAGCAGTTTATCGGGATACGACAGGGTCTCTGGAAACACCATATATTTT. This translates into CASSLSGYDRVSGNTIYF.

This clonotype was detected ten times or more. The gene calls are TRBV29-1 and TRBJ1-2, with unresolved D. The germline V gene encodes CDR1 SQVTM and CDR2 ANQGSEA. The CDR3 loop spans 13 amino acids. Trimming took off 6 bases at V and 1 base at J, with 12 bases between the two ends. The CDR3 DNA follows: TGCAGCGTCACGACCGGAATTAACTATGGCTACACCTTC. Its translation is CSVTTGINYGYTF.